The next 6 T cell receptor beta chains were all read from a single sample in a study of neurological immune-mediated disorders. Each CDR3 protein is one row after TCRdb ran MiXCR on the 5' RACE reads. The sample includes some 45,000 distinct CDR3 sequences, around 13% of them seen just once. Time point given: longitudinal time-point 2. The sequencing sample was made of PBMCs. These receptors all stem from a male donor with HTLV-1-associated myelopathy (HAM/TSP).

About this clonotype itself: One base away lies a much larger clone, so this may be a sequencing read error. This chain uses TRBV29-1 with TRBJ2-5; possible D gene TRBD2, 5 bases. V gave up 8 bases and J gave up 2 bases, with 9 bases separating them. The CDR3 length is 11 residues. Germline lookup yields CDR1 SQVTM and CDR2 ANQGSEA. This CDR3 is CSTDWQETQYF. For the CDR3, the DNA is TGCAGCACGGACTGGCAAGAGACCCAGTACTTC. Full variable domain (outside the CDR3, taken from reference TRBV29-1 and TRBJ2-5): SAVISQKPSRDICQRGTSLTIQCQVDSQVTMMFWYRQQPGQSLTLIATANQGSEATYESGFVIDKFPISRPNLTFSTLTVSNMSPEDSSIYLCSTDWQETQYFGPGTRLLVL.

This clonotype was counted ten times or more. This chain's CDR3 is CSALKALNTEAFF. The CDR3 bases are TGCAGTGCTCTCAAGGCTTTGAACACTGAAGCTTTCTTT. V and J are TRBV20-1 and TRBJ1-1, with D unclear. The V and J ends lost 5 bases and 0 bases respectively, with 10 bases between them. The germline V gene encodes CDR1 DFQATT and CDR2 SNEGSKA (reference sequence). The CDR3 totals 13 residues.

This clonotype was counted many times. CDR3 sequence (DNA): TGCAGCGTTGGGGTCCCTGCGATGAACACTGAAGCTTTCTTT. This sequence encodes CSVGVPAMNTEAFF. The chain recombines TRBV29-1 with TRBJ1-1; no clear D gene. CDR3 length equals 14 residues. Trimming took off 4 bases at V and 0 bases at J, with 12 bases between the two ends. The germline V gene encodes CDR1 SQVTM and CDR2 ANQGSEA. Supplemented by reference TRBV29-1 and TRBJ1-1, the full variable domain reads SAVISQKPSRDICQRGTSLTIQCQVDSQVTMMFWYRQQPGQSLTLIATANQGSEATYESGFVIDKFPISRPNLTFSTLTVSNMSPEDSSIYLCSVGVPAMNTEAFFGQGTRLTVV.

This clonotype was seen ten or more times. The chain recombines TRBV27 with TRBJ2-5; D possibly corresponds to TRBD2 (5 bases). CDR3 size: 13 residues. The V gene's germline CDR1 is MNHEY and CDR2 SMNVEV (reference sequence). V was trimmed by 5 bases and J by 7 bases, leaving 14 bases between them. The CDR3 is CASSINAAGTQYF. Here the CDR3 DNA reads TGTGCCAGCAGTATTAATGCCGCGGGGACCCAGTACTTC.

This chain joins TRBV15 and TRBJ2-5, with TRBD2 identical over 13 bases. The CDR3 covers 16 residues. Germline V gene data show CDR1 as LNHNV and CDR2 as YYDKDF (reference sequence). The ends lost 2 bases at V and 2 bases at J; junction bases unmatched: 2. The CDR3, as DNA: TGTGCCACCAGCAGATTGGGACTAGCGGGACAAGAGACCCAGTACTTC. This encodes CATSRLGLAGQETQYF.

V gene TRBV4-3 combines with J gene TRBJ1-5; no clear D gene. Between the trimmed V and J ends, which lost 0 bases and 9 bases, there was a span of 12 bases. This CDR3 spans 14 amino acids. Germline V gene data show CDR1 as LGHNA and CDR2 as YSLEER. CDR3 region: CASSQERSNSPQHF. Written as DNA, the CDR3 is TGCGCCAGCAGCCAAGAGAGGAGCAATTCGCCCCAGCATTTT.